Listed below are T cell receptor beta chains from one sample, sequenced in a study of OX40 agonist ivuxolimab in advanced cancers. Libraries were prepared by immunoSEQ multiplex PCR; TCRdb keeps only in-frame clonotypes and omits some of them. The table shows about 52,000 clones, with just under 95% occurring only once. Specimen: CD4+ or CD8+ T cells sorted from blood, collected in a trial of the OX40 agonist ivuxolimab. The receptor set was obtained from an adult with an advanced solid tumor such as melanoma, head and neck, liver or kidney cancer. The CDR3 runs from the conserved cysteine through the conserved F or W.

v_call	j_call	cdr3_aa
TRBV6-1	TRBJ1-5	CASSELMGLGQPQHF
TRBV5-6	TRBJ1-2	CASSLGDRGANYGYTF
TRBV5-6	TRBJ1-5	CASSLLGSNQPQHF
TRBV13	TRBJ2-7	CASSLELANNEQYF
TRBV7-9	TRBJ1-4	CASSLDGEKLFF
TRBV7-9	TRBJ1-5	CASSLPSSNQPQHF
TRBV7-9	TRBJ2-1	CASSPLAGSQVNYNEQFF
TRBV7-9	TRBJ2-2	CASSRVLAGELFF
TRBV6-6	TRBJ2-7	CAGSYSYEQYF
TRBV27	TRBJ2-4	CASSEFAGQKNIQYF
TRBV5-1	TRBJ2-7	CASSWDRGPYEQYF